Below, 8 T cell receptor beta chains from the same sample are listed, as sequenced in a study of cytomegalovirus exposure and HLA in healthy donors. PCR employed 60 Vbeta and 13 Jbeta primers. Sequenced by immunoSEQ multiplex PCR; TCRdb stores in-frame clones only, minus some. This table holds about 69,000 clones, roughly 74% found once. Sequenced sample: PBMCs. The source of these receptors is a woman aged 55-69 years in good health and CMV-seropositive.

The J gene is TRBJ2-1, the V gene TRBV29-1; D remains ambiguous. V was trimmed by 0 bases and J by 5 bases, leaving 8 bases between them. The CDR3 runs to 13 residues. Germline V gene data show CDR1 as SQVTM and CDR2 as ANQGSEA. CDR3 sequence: CSVEEPRHNEQFF. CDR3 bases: TGCAGCGTTGAAGAGCCCAGGCACAATGAGCAGTTCTTC.

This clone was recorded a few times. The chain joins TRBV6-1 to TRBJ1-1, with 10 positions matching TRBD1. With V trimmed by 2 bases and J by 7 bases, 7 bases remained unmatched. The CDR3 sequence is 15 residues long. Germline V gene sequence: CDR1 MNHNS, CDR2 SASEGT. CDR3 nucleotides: TGTGCCAGCAGTGAACCAGACAGGGGGCGGGGTGAAGCTTTCTTT. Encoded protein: CASSEPDRGRGEAFF.

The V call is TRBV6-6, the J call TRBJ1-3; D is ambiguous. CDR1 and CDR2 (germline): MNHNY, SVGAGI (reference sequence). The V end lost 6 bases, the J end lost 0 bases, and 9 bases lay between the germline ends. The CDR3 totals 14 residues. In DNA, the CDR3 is TGTGCCAGCAGGGGGAGCGGCTCTGGAAACACCATATATTTT. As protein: CASRGSGSGNTIYF.

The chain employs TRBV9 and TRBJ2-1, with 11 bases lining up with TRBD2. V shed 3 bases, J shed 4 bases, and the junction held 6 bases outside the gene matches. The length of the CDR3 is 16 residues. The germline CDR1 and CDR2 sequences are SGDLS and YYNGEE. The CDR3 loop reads CASSAGLAEGYNEQFF. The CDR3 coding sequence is TGTGCCAGCAGCGCGGGACTAGCGGAGGGGTACAATGAGCAGTTCTTC.

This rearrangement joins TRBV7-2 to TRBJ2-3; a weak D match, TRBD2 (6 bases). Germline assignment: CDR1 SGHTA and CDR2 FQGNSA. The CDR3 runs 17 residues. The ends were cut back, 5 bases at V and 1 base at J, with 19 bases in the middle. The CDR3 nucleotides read TGTGCCAGCAGCACAGGCCCACGGGGGACCCGCACAGATACGCAGTATTTT. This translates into CASSTGPRGTRTDTQYF. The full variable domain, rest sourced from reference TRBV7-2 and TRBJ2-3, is GAGVSQSPSNKVTEKGKDVELRCDPISGHTALYWYRQSLGQGLEFLIYFQGNSAPDKSGLPSDRFSAERTGGSVSTLTIQRTQQEDSAVYLCASSTGPRGTRTDTQYFGPGTRLTVL.

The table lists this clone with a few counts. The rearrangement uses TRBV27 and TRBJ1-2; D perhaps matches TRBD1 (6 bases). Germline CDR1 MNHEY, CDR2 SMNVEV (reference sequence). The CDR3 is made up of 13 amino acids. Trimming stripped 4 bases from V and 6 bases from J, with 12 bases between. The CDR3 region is CASSYVGAHGYTF. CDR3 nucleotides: TGTGCCAGCAGTTACGTGGGGGCCCATGGCTACACCTTC.

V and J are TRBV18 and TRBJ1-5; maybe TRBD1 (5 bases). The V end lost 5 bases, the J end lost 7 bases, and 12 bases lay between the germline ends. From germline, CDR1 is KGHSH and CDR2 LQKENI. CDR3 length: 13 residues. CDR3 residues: CASSAGSGQPQHF. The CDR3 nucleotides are TGTGCCAGCTCAGCAGGGTCTGGGCAGCCCCAGCATTTT.

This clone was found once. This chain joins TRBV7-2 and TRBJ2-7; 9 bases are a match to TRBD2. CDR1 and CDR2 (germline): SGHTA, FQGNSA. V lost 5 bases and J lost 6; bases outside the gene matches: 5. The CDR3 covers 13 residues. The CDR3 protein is CASSPTSGLEQYF. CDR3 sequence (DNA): TGTGCCAGCAGCCCGACTAGCGGCCTCGAGCAGTACTTC.